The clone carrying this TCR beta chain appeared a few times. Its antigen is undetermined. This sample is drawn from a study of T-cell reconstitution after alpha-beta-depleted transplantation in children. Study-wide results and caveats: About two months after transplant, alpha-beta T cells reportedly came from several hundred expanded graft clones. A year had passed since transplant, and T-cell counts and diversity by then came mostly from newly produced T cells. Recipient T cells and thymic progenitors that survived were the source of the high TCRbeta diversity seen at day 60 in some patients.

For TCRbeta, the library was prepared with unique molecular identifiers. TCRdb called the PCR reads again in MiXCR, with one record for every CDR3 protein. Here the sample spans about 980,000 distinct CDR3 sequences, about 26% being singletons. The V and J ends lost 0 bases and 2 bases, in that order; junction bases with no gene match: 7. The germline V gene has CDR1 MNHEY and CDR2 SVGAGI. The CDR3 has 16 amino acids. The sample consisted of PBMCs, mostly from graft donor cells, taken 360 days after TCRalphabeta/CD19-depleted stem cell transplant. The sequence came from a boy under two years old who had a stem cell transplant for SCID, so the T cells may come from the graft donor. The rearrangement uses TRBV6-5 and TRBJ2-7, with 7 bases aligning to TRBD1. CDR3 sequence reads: CASSYSTGQRAYEQYF. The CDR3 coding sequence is TGTGCCAGCAGTTACTCAACGGGACAGCGAGCCTACGAGCAGTACTTC.